This is a list of T cell receptor beta chains from one sample in a study of regulatory T cells in long-lasting Graves disease. TCRdb passed the multiplex PCR reads through MiXCR, listing each CDR3 protein once. In the table there are a few hundred thousand distinct CDR3 sequences, about a quarter of which are singletons. The sequencing here drew on peripheral blood mononuclear cells (PBMCs), taken when the disease was refractory, from a patient treated with antithyroid drugs. The receptor set was obtained from a female donor with Graves disease. Each CDR3 is given with its conserved first and last residue. Fields, in order: clone size, J gene, D gene, V gene, CDR3 protein, CDR3 DNA. The D gene is left open where the match is weak. Expanded clones get a size class; other rows say once, few or many, or leave the size out.

many | TRBJ1-1 | . | TRBV28 | CASSFGPTGKPTEAFF | TGTGCCAGCAGTTTTGGGCCTACAGGGAAGCCCACTGAAGCTTTCTTT
. | TRBJ2-1 | TRBD2 | TRBV7-9 | CASSLELAGYNEQFF | TGTGCCAGCAGCTTGGAACTAGCGGGATACAATGAGCAGTTCTTC
many | TRBJ1-2 | . | TRBV19 | CASRSGRGHYGYTF | TGTGCCAGTAGATCGGGGAGAGGCCACTATGGCTACACCTTC
. | TRBJ2-7 | . | TRBV20-1 | CSALPPGRIYEQYF | TGCAGTGCTCTACCCCCGGGACGGATCTACGAGCAGTACTTC
. | TRBJ2-2 | TRBD2 | TRBV7-6 | CASSLRLAGVTEELFF | TGTGCCAGCAGCCTCAGACTAGCGGGGGTCACCGAGGAGCTGTTTTTT
few | TRBJ1-2 | TRBD1 | TRBV3-1 | CASSQAGQPYYGYTF | TGTGCCAGCAGCCAAGCGGGACAGCCTTACTATGGCTACACCTTC
. | TRBJ2-7 | . | TRBV28 | CASKGIYEQYF | TGTGCCAGCAAAGGGATCTACGAGCAGTACTTC
many | TRBJ1-1 | . | TRBV2 | CASSAMPGWSTEAFF | TGTGCCAGCAGTGCCATGCCAGGGTGGAGCACTGAAGCTTTCTTT
many | TRBJ1-2 | . | TRBV29-1 | CSVGMGAQNYGYTF | TGCAGCGTTGGAATGGGGGCGCAGAACTATGGCTACACCTTC
many | TRBJ1-6 | . | TRBV27 | CASSLLSGKPHNSPLHF | TGTGCCAGCAGTTTATTATCGGGGAAACCCCATAATTCACCCCTCCACTTT
. | TRBJ2-7 | TRBD2 | TRBV27 | CASRKAGEQYF | TGTGCCAGCAGGAAAGCGGGAGAGCAGTACTTC
. | TRBJ2-5 | . | TRBV6-5 | CASSYSLAGETQYF | TGTGCCAGCAGTTACTCACTAGCAGGAGAGACCCAGTACTTC